Shown below are 25 T cell receptor beta chains from a single sample sequenced in a study of vaccination and CD4 T cells after COVID-19. Treatment denoted: roughly ten-day PBMC culture with coronavirus spike peptide pools or control peptides (ViraFEST assay). Sequenced with the Oncomine TCR Beta short-read assay was DNA taken from cultured CD4+ T cells. MiXCR, run by TCRdb on the PCR reads, gives a single entry per CDR3 protein. The table records around 15,000 distinct CDR3 sequences, roughly half of them present only once. Their antigen targets remain unknown. The specimen was CD4+ T cells from blood, cultured in vitro, collected before SARS-CoV-2 vaccination. The receptors here all came from a human donor who had recovered from COVID-19.

This sequence joins TRBV20-1 and TRBJ2-3, with 10 bases matching TRBD2. Germline CDR1 reads DFQATT; CDR2 reads SNEGSKA (reference sequence). This CDR3 is 15 amino acids long. The J segment lost 4 bases and the V segment lost 5 bases, leaving 9 bases of the junction unmatched. As DNA, the CDR3 is TGCAGTGCTGAAGGGTCTAGCGGGAGCCCAGATACGCAGTATTTT. Amino acid sequence: CSAEGSSGSPDTQYF.

This rearrangement joins TRBV28 to TRBJ1-2; D is uncertain. Germline V gene data show CDR1 as MDHEN and CDR2 as SYDVKM. This CDR3 spans 16 amino acids. With 4 bases removed from V and 0 bases from J, the gap between germline ends came to 15 bases. DNA of the CDR3: TGTGCCAGCAGTTCCCTCCCGTTGGGGACTAACTATGGCTACACCTTC. Encoded protein: CASSSLPLGTNYGYTF.

Only a few counts were recorded for this clonotype. The genes are TRBV21-1 and TRBJ1-2. TRBV21-1 is annotated as a pseudogene. The CDR3 spans 17 residues. CDR3 region: CASSLNEGRERLDGYTF. In nucleotides, the CDR3 is TGTGCCAGCAGCTTAAACGAGGGGAGGGAACGGTTGGATGGCTACACCTTC.

V gene TRBV7-2 combines with J gene TRBJ2-2; 10 nucleotides agree with TRBD2. With V trimmed by 7 bases and J by 0 bases, 5 bases remained unmatched. The CDR3 length is 16 residues. CDR1 is SGHTA, CDR2 FQGNSA, per germline. CDR3 DNA: TGTGCCAGCATTCTAAGCGGGGGGGCGAACACCGGGGAGCTGTTTTTT. Translated, it gives CASILSGGANTGELFF.

In its sample, this clonotype was seen a few times. The chain has TRBV7-9 and TRBJ1-6; D is unresolved. CDR3 size: 13 residues. Germline V gives CDR1 SEHNR, CDR2 FQNEAQ (reference sequence). Trimming cost V 4 bases and J 8 bases, with 9 bases left between them. The CDR3 reads CASSSDGYSPLHF. For the CDR3, the DNA is TGTGCCAGCAGCTCCGACGGTTATTCACCCCTCCACTTT.

The chain is built from TRBV6-1 and TRBJ1-6, with 7 positions matching TRBD1. The CDR3 has 14 residues. Germline V CDR1 and CDR2: MNHNS, SASEGT. V gave up 5 bases and J gave up 7 bases; unmatched junction bases: 5. This chain's CDR3 is CASSRGQINSPLHF. CDR3 bases: TGTGCCAGCAGTAGGGGACAGATCAATTCACCCCTCCACTTT.

CDR3 nucleotides: TGTGCCTGGACGGACAGGGGAGATCAGCCCCAGCATTTT. It encodes CAWTDRGDQPQHF. The chain uses TRBV30 and TRBJ1-5; 9 bases line up with TRBD1. After removal of 4 bases from V and 5 bases from J, the junction contained 3 bases not matched to a gene. From germline, CDR1 is GTSNPN and CDR2 SVGIG (reference sequence). The CDR3 loop spans 13 amino acids. The full variable domain, with the rest looked up from reference TRBV30 and TRBJ1-5, is SQTIHQWPATLVQPVGSPLSLECTVEGTSNPNLYWYRQAAGRGLQLLFYSVGIGQISSEVPQNLSASRPQDRQFILSSKKLLLSDSGFYLCAWTDRGDQPQHFGDGTRLSIL.

This clonotype was found a few times. The chain recombines TRBV28 with TRBJ2-5, with TRBD2 as a possible D gene (6 bases). The CDR3 is made up of 13 amino acids. The V end was cut by 6 bases, the J end by 5 bases, with 13 bases between. Per germline, CDR1 MDHEN and CDR2 SYDVKM. CDR3 bases: TGTGCCAGCAGGGGGACTTTCAGGGAGACCCAGTACTTC. Translating gives CASRGTFRETQYF.

This clonotype appeared a single time. This chain links TRBV6-2 or TRBV6-3 with TRBJ1-2; D remains unclear. CDR3 length: 14 amino acids. V lost 6 bases, J lost 7 bases, and 18 bases lay in between. Germline-derived CDR1 and CDR2 are MNHEY and SVGEGT. The CDR3 protein is CASSWAVESGGYTF. Here the CDR3 DNA reads TGTGCCAGCAGCTGGGCTGTGGAATCAGGTGGCTACACCTTC.

This chain uses TRBV4-3 with TRBJ2-5; perhaps TRBD1 as D (9 bases). In germline, CDR1 is LGHNA, CDR2 YSLEER. CDR3 length: 22 amino acids. Trimming took 1 base from V and 1 from J, leaving 31 bases between them. CDR3 protein: CASSQGPGQGSGLAGFQETQYF. The DNA for the CDR3 is TGCGCCAGCAGCCAAGGGCCGGGACAGGGATCGGGGCTAGCGGGCTTCCAAGAGACCCAGTACTTC.

The chain carries TRBV6-1 and TRBJ1-1; D perhaps matches TRBD1 (5 bases). CDR1 is MNHNS and CDR2 is SASEGT in the germline V gene. V was pared by 6 bases and J by 7 bases, with 12 bases between. The CDR3 is 12 residues long. The CDR3 DNA is TGTGCCAGCAGGACGTACGGGGGTGAAGCTTTCTTT. Protein: CASRTYGGEAFF.

The rearrangement links TRBV30 to TRBJ1-5; tentatively, D is TRBD1 (6 bases). Between the trimmed V and J ends, which lost 0 bases and 6 bases, there was a span of 15 bases. The CDR3 loop spans 15 amino acids. From germline, CDR1 is GTSNPN and CDR2 SVGIG (reference sequence). CDR3 sequence: CAWSVGTGFAQPQHF. The DNA of the CDR3 is TGTGCCTGGAGTGTGGGTACAGGGTTTGCTCAGCCCCAGCATTTT. Full variable domain (missing parts from reference TRBV30 and TRBJ1-5): SQTIHQWPATLVQPVGSPLSLECTVEGTSNPNLYWYRQAAGRGLQLLFYSVGIGQISSEVPQNLSASRPQDRQFILSSKKLLLSDSGFYLCAWSVGTGFAQPQHFGDGTRLSIL.

This clonotype was seen a handful of times. This chain connects TRBV20-1 to TRBJ2-3; possibly TRBD2 for D (7 bases). With 5 bases removed from V and 5 bases from J, the gap between germline ends came to 17 bases. Germline V gene lookup returns CDR1 DFQATT and CDR2 SNEGSKA (reference sequence). CDR3 length: 14 amino acids. The DNA for the CDR3 is TGCAGTGCTGAAGGGGGGGACCGGCAAGATACGCAGTATTTT. Translating it yields CSAEGGDRQDTQYF.

The rearrangement uses TRBV7-2 and TRBJ1-3; no clear D. CDR3 length: 15 amino acids. Germline V lookup: CDR1 SGHTA, CDR2 FQGNSA. V lost 5 bases and J lost 6, with 17 bases in between. CDR3 sequence: CASSPGVANENTIYF. The CDR3 coding sequence is TGTGCCAGCAGCCCCGGGGTGGCAAATGAAAACACCATATATTTT. Combining the CDR3 with reference TRBV7-2 and TRBJ1-3 gives the whole variable domain GAGVSQSPSNKVTEKGKDVELRCDPISGHTALYWYRQSLGQGLEFLIYFQGNSAPDKSGLPSDRFSAERTGGSVSTLTIQRTQQEDSAVYLCASSPGVANENTIYFGEGSWLTVV.

This chain joins TRBV19 and TRBJ2-4; 7 bases line up with TRBD2. V shed 5 bases, J shed 2 bases, and the junction held 12 bases outside the gene matches. The CDR3 is 17 amino acids. Germline V gives CDR1 LNHDA, CDR2 SQIVND (reference sequence). CDR3 nucleotide sequence: TGTGCCAGTAGTCCGCGCCCGCCGGGGACTACCAAAAACATTCAGTACTTC. This encodes CASSPRPPGTTKNIQYF.

CDR3 nucleotides: TGTGCCGTCCGAAGGTCGCAGGGGCTAATCTACGAGCAGTACTTC. It specifies CAVRRSQGLIYEQYF. V gene TRBV27 combines with J gene TRBJ2-7, with D perhaps TRBD1 (6 bases). There are 15 residues in the CDR3. Trimming took 11 bases from V and 3 from J, leaving 23 bases between them. CDR1 is MNHEY, CDR2 SMNVEV, per germline (reference sequence).

This clonotype was seen only a few times. The chain recombines TRBV19 with TRBJ1-1; D ambiguous. Between the trimmed V and J ends, which lost 3 bases and 3 bases, there was a span of 8 bases. Looked up from germline, CDR1 is LNHDA and CDR2 is SQIVND (reference sequence). This CDR3 region has 13 residues. This CDR3 is CASSMMTDTEAFF. Here the CDR3 DNA reads TGTGCCAGTAGTATGATGACGGACACTGAAGCTTTCTTT.

This clonotype was detected only a few times. This rearrangement joins TRBV11-3 to TRBJ2-5; no firm D call. The germline gives CDR1 SGHNT, CDR2 YENEEA. The CDR3 is made up of 12 amino acids. The germline V and J ends were trimmed by 0 bases and 6 bases, with 5 bases remaining between them. The CDR3 loop reads CASSLDTKTQYF. The DNA of the CDR3 is TGTGCCAGCAGCTTAGATACGAAGACCCAGTACTTC.

The V and J genes are TRBV11-3 and TRBJ2-7; 12 nucleotides align to TRBD2. This CDR3 is 15 amino acids long. V was pared by 3 bases and J by 4 bases, with 4 bases of the junction left unmatched. The germline V gene encodes CDR1 SGHNT and CDR2 YENEEA. In nucleotides, the CDR3 is TGTGCCAGCAGCTTGGGGACTAGCGGGTCGTACGAGCAGTACTTC. This sequence encodes CASSLGTSGSYEQYF.

This clonotype showed up just a few times. This chain connects TRBV19 to TRBJ1-1; 10 nucleotides match TRBD1. The length of the CDR3 is 17 residues. V shed 5 bases, J shed 0 bases, and the junction held 9 bases outside the gene matches. Germline V gene data show CDR1 as LNHDA and CDR2 as SQIVND (reference sequence). DNA for the CDR3: TGTGCCAGTAGTGAGGGCCCGGGACAGGGGATGAACACTGAAGCTTTCTTT. It codes for CASSEGPGQGMNTEAFF.

The V call is TRBV19, the J call TRBJ2-5; D not certain. The CDR3 totals 14 residues. The germline V gene encodes CDR1 LNHDA and CDR2 SQIVND (reference sequence). The V and J ends lost 4 bases and 5 bases respectively, with 14 bases between them. For the CDR3, the DNA is TGTGCCAGTAGTAGGGCTCCGGGTCGGGAGACCCAGTACTTC. Translating gives CASSRAPGRETQYF.

The gene calls are TRBV5-4 and TRBJ1-2; TRBD1 agrees at 7 bases. In germline, CDR1 is SGHNT, CDR2 YYREEE (reference sequence). V was pared by 5 bases and J by 6 bases, with 7 bases of the junction left unmatched. There are 13 residues in the CDR3. DNA for the CDR3: TGTGCCAGCAGACCCAGGGGGGGGGATGGCTACACCTTC. It is translated as CASRPRGGDGYTF. The full variable domain, completed using reference TRBV5-4 and TRBJ1-2, is ETGVTQSPTHLIKTRGQQVTLRCSSQSGHNTVSWYQQALGQGPQFIFQYYREEENGRGNFPPRFSGLQFPNYSSELNVNALELDDSALYLCASRPRGGDGYTFGSGTRLTVV.

The V and J genes are TRBV6-1 and TRBJ2-7; 8 bases are shared with TRBD1. The germline gives CDR1 MNHNS, CDR2 SASEGT. V lost 5 bases, J lost 0 bases, and 6 bases stayed unmatched. This CDR3 is built from 15 residues. CDR3 in amino acids: CASSHPGQVSYEQYF. The DNA of the CDR3 is TGTGCCAGCAGTCACCCGGGACAGGTCTCCTACGAGCAGTACTTC.

The rearrangement links TRBV15 to TRBJ2-3, with 7 bases that match TRBD2. The V gene's germline CDR1 is LNHNV and CDR2 YYDKDF (reference sequence). This CDR3 has 15 amino acids. V was clipped by 4 bases and J by 1 base; unmatched bases: 5. DNA for the CDR3: TGTGCCACCAGCACGGTAGCGGGTCGCACAGATACGCAGTATTTT. Translating gives CATSTVAGRTDTQYF.

The rearrangement joins TRBV6-2 or TRBV6-3 to TRBJ1-6; 7 bases fit TRBD1. This CDR3 has 17 residues. The V segment lost 0 bases and the J segment 0 bases; nucleotides outside the gene matches: 2. Germline CDR1 MNHEY, CDR2 SVGEGT. CDR3 DNA sequence: TGTGCCAGCAGTTACTCGGACAGGAGCTCCTATAATTCACCCCTCCACTTT. Translated, it gives CASSYSDRSSYNSPLHF.